Listed below are T cell receptor beta chains from one sample, sequenced in a study of cytomegalovirus exposure and HLA in healthy donors. Assay used: immunoSEQ multiplex PCR; TCRdb lists only in-frame clones, some missing. Of about 100,000 clones in the sample, 74% were seen once. Sequencing was done on a sample of PBMCs. The receptor set was obtained from a middle-aged woman in good health and CMV-seropositive. The CDR3 runs from the conserved cysteine through the conserved F or W. The D gene is left open where the match is weak. Not all rows give a size; the values are once, few, many and, for expanded clones, a class.

CDR3aa	CDR3nt	abundance	d_gene	j_gene	v_gene
CASSIQGVTNEKLFF	TGTGCCAGCAGCATACAGGGGGTGACTAATGAAAAACTGTTTTTT	.	TRBD1	TRBJ1-4	TRBV5-4
CASSLLAGGPGEQYF	TGTGCCAGCAGCTTACTAGCGGGGGGCCCAGGGGAGCAGTACTTC	.	TRBD2	TRBJ2-7	TRBV5-6
CASSQTSYNEQFF	TGCGCCAGCAGCCAGACTTCTTACAATGAGCAGTTCTTC	.	.	TRBJ2-1	TRBV5-1
CASSTVEGFAQPQHF	TGTGCCAGCTCAACGGTGGAGGGGTTCGCTCAGCCCCAGCATTTT	.	.	TRBJ1-5	TRBV18
CASSESTGGSETQYF	TGTGCCAGCAGTGAATCTACAGGGGGCTCAGAGACCCAGTACTTC	.	TRBD1	TRBJ2-5	TRBV25-1
CASSLNSRGQLNQPQHF	TGTGCCAGCAGCTTAAACTCCAGGGGACAGCTCAATCAGCCCCAGCATTTT	few	TRBD1	TRBJ1-5	TRBV7-8
CASSYSTGVGETQYF	TGTGCCAGCAGTTACTCGACAGGGGTCGGAGAGACCCAGTACTTC	.	TRBD1	TRBJ2-5	TRBV6-5
CASSEGGGTTWEQFF	TGTGCCAGCAGTGAGGGCGGGGGGACGACCTGGGAGCAGTTCTTC	few	TRBD2	TRBJ2-1	TRBV6-4
CASSRLGAYGYTF	TGTGCCAGCAGCCGCCTGGGCGCTTATGGCTACACCTTC	.	.	TRBJ1-2	TRBV7-9
CASSEQGSPAYEQYF	TGTGCCAGCAGTGAACAGGGATCCCCAGCCTACGAGCAGTACTTC	.	.	TRBJ2-7	TRBV6-1
CAISKRASGGSSTDTQYF	TGTGCCATCAGTAAACGGGCTAGCGGGGGGTCTAGCACAGATACGCAGTATTTT	.	TRBD2	TRBJ2-3	TRBV10-3
CASSLSGTSTDTQYF	TGTGCCAGCAGCCTTAGCGGGACTAGCACAGATACGCAGTATTTT	once	TRBD2	TRBJ2-3	TRBV11-3
CATTRQPQHF	TGCGCCACCACTCGTCAGCCCCAGCATTTT	.	.	TRBJ1-5	TRBV4-1
CAWSPGGWGYTF	TGTGCCTGGAGTCCCGGGGGTTGGGGCTACACCTTC	.	.	TRBJ1-2	TRBV30